Presented here are 6 T cell receptor beta chains from one specimen sequenced in a study of vaccination and CD4 T cells after COVID-19. Sequencing of the DNA from cultured CD4+ T cells was carried out with the Oncomine TCR Beta short-read assay. TCRdb reprocessed the PCR reads with MiXCR, giving one entry per CDR3 protein. The data show some 18,000 distinct CDR3 sequences, with approximately 60% seen just once and about 8% held by the top ten. These receptors' antigens are unknown. The treatment was: approximately 9-day PBMC culture with coronavirus spike peptide pools or control peptides (ViraFEST assay). Sequencing input: CD4+ T cells from blood, cultured in vitro. The receptors come from a human donor who had recovered from COVID-19.

This clonotype appeared once. The V gene is TRBV6-1, the J gene TRBJ2-5, with D perhaps assigned TRBD1 or TRBD2 (7 bases each). The ends were cut back, 6 bases at V and 1 base at J, with 15 bases in the middle. Germline CDR1 and CDR2: MNHNS and SASEGT. This CDR3 has 15 residues. CDR3 residues: CASRGGTASQETQYF. DNA for the CDR3: TGTGCCAGCAGGGGGGGGACAGCGAGCCAAGAGACCCAGTACTTC.

The V call is TRBV10-3, the J call TRBJ2-2; 7 nucleotides align to TRBD1. After removal of 5 bases from V and 0 bases from J, the junction contained 3 bases not matched to a gene. The CDR3 length is 15 residues. The germline CDR1 and CDR2 sequences are ENHRY and SYGVKD. CDR3 nucleotide sequence: TGTGCCATCAGTTCCGGGACAGCGAACACCGGGGAGCTGTTTTTT. Protein sequence: CAISSGTANTGELFF.

In DNA form, the CDR3 reads TGTGCCAGCAGCCGTAGGGACAGGGGCAACACCGGGGAGCTGTTTTTT. Amino acids: CASSRRDRGNTGELFF. The V call is TRBV7-8, the J call TRBJ2-2; the match to TRBD1 covers 10 bases. From germline, CDR1 is SGHVS and CDR2 FQNEAQ. Trimming cost V 5 bases and J 2 bases; bases outside gene matches: 5. The CDR3 is 16 residues long.

The genes are TRBV20-1 and TRBJ1-5; 7 bases map to TRBD1. J was trimmed by 6 bases and V by 4 bases; bases with no gene match: 9. Germline CDR1 is DFQATT and CDR2 is SNEGSKA (reference sequence). The CDR3 spans 14 residues. CDR3 in amino acids: CSAIERRGLQPQHF. The CDR3 nucleotides read TGCAGTGCTATTGAAAGGAGGGGGCTTCAGCCCCAGCATTTT.

CDR3 loop: CASSQVAGTSGTDTQYF. The CDR3 DNA reads TGTGCCAGCAGCCAAGTAGCCGGGACTAGCGGCACAGATACGCAGTATTTT. This chain uses TRBV7-2 with TRBJ2-3, with 10 bases matching TRBD2. The V segment lost 5 bases and the J segment 1 base; nucleotides outside the gene matches: 9. Germline values: CDR1 SGHTA, CDR2 FQGNSA. CDR3 length equals 17 residues.

This clonotype was recorded only once. This sequence joins TRBV7-9 and TRBJ2-3; TRBD2 might be the D (5 bases). Trimming left V 2 bases short and J 4 bases short, with 7 bases between. The CDR3 extends over 13 amino acids. Germline CDR1 reads SEHNR; CDR2 reads FQNEAQ (reference sequence). This chain's CDR3 is CASSLRRPDTQYF. Written as DNA, the CDR3 is TGTGCCAGCAGCTTAAGGAGGCCAGATACGCAGTATTTT.